This TCR beta chain was captured by sequencing in a study of blood T cell repertoires in COVID-19. Across the whole study: The analysed material was cDNA or gDNA that came from T cells, B-cell-depleted T cells, or PBMCs.

Sequencing used immunoSEQ multiplex PCR; TCRdb keeps in-frame clones, though not all of them. The sample lists tens of thousands of clones, about four fifths occurring once. The Seattle patients, enrolled during active infection, were followed longitudinally. Germline V gene lookup returns CDR1 SGHRS and CDR2 YFSETQ. This CDR3 contains 18 residues. Deletions cut 4 bases from V and 2 bases from J, with 22 bases between. The J gene is TRBJ1-5, the V gene TRBV5-1, with a tentative D call TRBD1 (6 bases). The specimen was peripheral blood. The sequence was collected from a man over 45 with COVID-19, enrolled during active disease. The CDR3 is CASSLIYRDGKGNQPQHF. The DNA for the CDR3 is TGCGCCAGCAGCCTCATCTACAGGGATGGAAAAGGCAATCAGCCCCAGCATTTT.